This TCR beta chain originates from a study of cytomegalovirus exposure and HLA in healthy donors. Study-level findings and limits: Cytomegalovirus status was reportedly diagnosed by the classifier with high specificity and sensitivity.

V lost 2 bases and J 9 bases, leaving 13 bases between the germline ends. The CDR3 sequence is 13 residues long. Germline CDR1 is ENHRY and CDR2 is SYGVKD. For this clone: Its target is not known.

Only in-frame clones appear in the TCRdb table, and some are missing; sequencing was by immunoSEQ multiplex PCR. In the table there are under 150,000 clones, approximately 90% of which are singletons. The chain couples TRBV10-3 to TRBJ1-2; D remains unclear. This clonotype was sampled from a man younger than 35 in good health and CMV-seronegative. The sample consisted of PBMCs. CDR3: CAISEQETGSYTF. The DNA of the CDR3 is TGTGCCATCAGTGAGCAAGAGACGGGGAGCTACACCTTC.